A single sample gave rise to the 29 T cell receptor beta chains below, sequenced in a study of TIL therapy for anti-PD-1-resistant metastatic lung cancer. Time point described: pre-treatment sample, taken before nivolumab and TIL therapy. This was the immunoSEQ v3 assay. Produced via immunoSEQ multiplex PCR; TCRdb's table is partial and in-frame only. The data hold about 50,000 clones, with 79% observed a single time. Sequenced here: blood, sampled at baseline. These receptors were obtained from a woman aged 30 to 85 with non-small cell lung cancer.

The V call is TRBV10-3, the J call TRBJ2-5; D might be TRBD1 (6 bases). Germline loops: CDR1 ENHRY, CDR2 SYGVKD. The V end lost 0 bases, the J end lost 3 bases, and 14 bases lay between the germline ends. The CDR3 sequence is 16 residues long. The DNA of the CDR3 is TGTGCCATCAGTGAGTCGAAATTGGCAGGGGAAGAGACCCAGTACTTC. Its translation: CAISESKLAGEETQYF.

The chain combines TRBV10-3 with TRBJ2-7, with D maybe TRBD1 (6 bases). Germline V lookup: CDR1 ENHRY, CDR2 SYGVKD. The CDR3 covers 14 residues. The ends were cut back, 4 bases at V and 2 bases at J, with 12 bases in the middle. The CDR3 bases are TGTGCCATCAGTGGACAGTCAGGGGCCTACGAGCAGTACTTC. It codes for CAISGQSGAYEQYF.

J is TRBJ1-6 and V is TRBV7-7, with unresolved D. Germline assignment: CDR1 SSHAT and CDR2 FNYEAQ (reference sequence). Trimming stripped 5 bases from V and 9 bases from J, with 11 bases between. This CDR3 region has 13 residues. The CDR3 DNA is TGTGCCAGCAGCGACGCCTTGCTTTCACCCCTCCACTTT. This translates into CASSDALLSPLHF.

The rearrangement uses TRBV7-9 and TRBJ2-1; 8 positions agree with TRBD2. The junction had 5 bases not matched to a gene; V was cut back by 5 bases and J by 2 bases. Germline-derived CDR1 and CDR2 are SEHNR and FQNEAQ (reference sequence). CDR3 length equals 15 residues. Written as DNA, the CDR3 is TGTGCCAGCAGCCGACTAGCGCAGACCTACAATGAGCAGTTCTTC. This translates into CASSRLAQTYNEQFF.

In this sample, this clone turned up a few times. The CDR3 DNA reads as TGTGCCAGCAGTTTAGCCCTAGCAGAGTCCTACAATGAGCAGTTCTTC. It encodes CASSLALAESYNEQFF. This chain joins TRBV28 and TRBJ2-1; weak D call: TRBD2 (5 bases). CDR1 MDHEN and CDR2 SYDVKM come from the germline V gene. The CDR3 covers 16 residues. V gave up 2 bases and J gave up 1 base, with 12 bases separating them.

This clone was detected a few times. The V and J genes are TRBV28 and TRBJ1-2; D is ambiguous. The CDR3 sequence is 11 residues long. Between the trimmed V and J ends, which lost 10 bases and 0 bases, there was a span of 6 bases. Germline-derived CDR1 and CDR2 are MDHEN and SYDVKM. DNA of the CDR3: TGTGCCACCGACTCTAACTATGGCTACACCTTC. Amino acids: CATDSNYGYTF.

This sequence joins TRBV15 and TRBJ2-1; D uncertain. CDR3 length: 13 amino acids. Trimming left V 3 bases short and J 5 bases short, with 8 bases between. CDR1 is LNHNV and CDR2 is YYDKDF in the germline V gene (reference sequence). The CDR3 DNA reads TGTGCCACCAGCAGCGGTAGAGACAATGAGCAGTTCTTC. Translating it yields CATSSGRDNEQFF.

V and J are TRBV2 and TRBJ2-6; no firm D call. The CDR3 has 12 residues. V lost 10 bases and J lost 4, with 8 bases in between. CDR1 SNHLY and CDR2 FYNNEI come from the germline V gene. The chain's CDR3 is CATSYGANVLTF. CDR3 nucleotides: TGTGCCACCTCTTACGGGGCCAACGTCCTGACTTTC.

This chain links TRBV6-5 with TRBJ2-5; TRBD1 agrees at 7 bases. This CDR3 comprises 16 residues. Germline values: CDR1 MNHEY, CDR2 SVGAGI. The V and J ends lost 0 bases and 5 bases, in that order; junction bases with no gene match: 9. CDR3 bases: TGTGCCAGCAGTTACTCGGGGCAGGGGGTGGGTGAGACCCAGTACTTC. Residues: CASSYSGQGVGETQYF.

J is TRBJ2-7 and V is TRBV14; possible D gene TRBD1, 5 bases. Per germline, CDR1 SGHDN and CDR2 FVKESK. V was trimmed by 0 bases and J by 5 bases, leaving 14 bases between them. The CDR3 is made up of 15 amino acids. This chain's CDR3 is CASSQENPGLDEQYF. The CDR3 nucleotides read TGTGCCAGCAGCCAAGAAAATCCAGGGTTGGACGAGCAGTACTTC.

The V gene is TRBV5-1, the J gene TRBJ2-3; TRBD2 agrees at 7 bases. From germline, CDR1 is SGHRS and CDR2 YFSETQ. The CDR3 spans 14 residues. The trim removed 5 bases at V and 6 bases at J, leaving 9 bases unmatched. CDR3 amino acids: CASSPRGMWDTQYF. DNA for the CDR3: TGCGCCAGCAGTCCGCGGGGGATGTGGGATACGCAGTATTTT.

This clone was seen a single time. V gene TRBV6-6 combines with J gene TRBJ1-6; tentative D call: TRBD1 (5 bases). V was pared by 2 bases and J by 8 bases, with 10 bases between. CDR1 is MNHNY, CDR2 SVGAGI, per germline (reference sequence). This CDR3 spans 14 amino acids. The CDR3 reads CASSYRGFDSPLHF. The CDR3 nucleotides are TGTGCCAGCAGTTACAGGGGTTTCGATTCACCCCTCCACTTT.

Points on this clone: The junction does not match germline at one end; this may be a read error. This sequence joins TRBV18 and TRBJ2-7, with TRBD2 matching 8 bases. Germline V gene data show CDR1 as KGHSH and CDR2 as LQKENI. This CDR3 comprises 12 residues. DNA for the CDR3: TGTGCCAGCTCACCACCAGCGGGGGCCCCTTTCTTC. Its translation is CASSPPAGAPFF.

The V gene is TRBV10-2, the J gene TRBJ2-5, with TRBD1 matching over 7 bases. This CDR3 comprises 15 residues. Germline V gives CDR1 WSHSY, CDR2 SAAADI. The trim removed 3 bases at V and 1 base at J, leaving 5 bases unmatched. The CDR3 DNA reads as TGCGCCAGCAGTGACTTGAGGGGGCCCCAAGAGACCCAGTACTTC. It yields the protein CASSDLRGPQETQYF.

The chain carries TRBV7-9 and TRBJ2-2, with D possibly TRBD1 on 6 matching bases. Germline CDR1 is SEHNR and CDR2 is FQNEAQ (reference sequence). The CDR3 contains 17 residues. V was clipped by 0 bases and J by 3 bases, with 14 bases between them. The DNA of the CDR3 is TGTGCCAGCAGCTTAGCAGGGGGATTGCGCGACACCGGGGAGCTGTTTTTT. Protein sequence: CASSLAGGLRDTGELFF.

The sample holds a few counts of this clone. This chain connects TRBV5-1 to TRBJ2-7; 9 bases are a match to TRBD2. J was trimmed by 4 bases and V by 0 bases; bases with no gene match: 8. The CDR3 totals 16 residues. Germline lookup yields CDR1 SGHRS and CDR2 YFSETQ. The CDR3 nucleotides read TGCGCCAGCAGCTTGGGAGGCGGGGGGGCGGTTTACGAGCAGTACTTC. Its protein is CASSLGGGGAVYEQYF. Filled out from reference TRBV5-1 and TRBJ2-7, the complete variable domain reads KAGVTQTPRYLIKTRGQQVTLSCSPISGHRSVSWYQQTPGQGLQFLFEYFSETQRNKGNFPGRFSGRQFSNSRSEMNVSTLELGDSALYLCASSLGGGGAVYEQYFGPGTRLTVT.

This sequence joins TRBV7-2 and TRBJ2-2; 8 bases map to TRBD2. Per the germline V gene, CDR1 is SGHTA and CDR2 is FQGNSA. With 5 bases clipped from V and 5 bases from J, the junction kept 7 bases outside the gene matches. The length of the CDR3 is 15 residues. CDR3 nucleotides: TGTGCCAGCAGCACACAAGCGGGAGAAACCGGGGAGCTGTTTTTT. Protein product: CASSTQAGETGELFF. The full variable domain, its missing parts supplied by reference TRBV7-2 and TRBJ2-2, is GAGVSQSPSNKVTEKGKDVELRCDPISGHTALYWYRQSLGQGLEFLIYFQGNSAPDKSGLPSDRFSAERTGGSVSTLTIQRTQQEDSAVYLCASSTQAGETGELFFGEGSRLTVL.

CDR3 amino acids: CASSQQGASYNEQFF. CDR3 coding DNA: TGTGCCAGCAGCCAACAGGGGGCCTCCTACAATGAGCAGTTCTTC. The V and J genes are TRBV9 and TRBJ2-1, with 9 bases aligning to TRBD1. J lost 0 bases, V lost 4 bases, and 2 bases had no gene match. This CDR3 spans 15 amino acids. The germline gives CDR1 SGDLS, CDR2 YYNGEE.

This chain links TRBV19 with TRBJ2-3; D unresolved. The CDR3 has 13 amino acids. Trimming removed 0 bases at V and 3 bases at J, with 4 bases between. Germline lookup yields CDR1 LNHDA and CDR2 SQIVND (reference sequence). The CDR3: CASSIDLTDTQYF. The DNA for the CDR3 is TGTGCCAGTAGTATAGATCTAACAGATACGCAGTATTTT.

This clone was seen just once. The J gene is TRBJ1-4, the V gene TRBV5-1; no clear D gene. The ends were cut back, 4 bases at V and 4 bases at J, with 17 bases in the middle. The germline V gene has CDR1 SGHRS and CDR2 YFSETQ. The CDR3 runs 16 residues. The CDR3 coding sequence is TGCGCCAGCAGCCTTGGTGGTGGATATAATAATGAAAAACTGTTTTTT. Translation gives CASSLGGGYNNEKLFF.

The gene calls are TRBV6-5 and TRBJ1-1; D is possibly TRBD1 (6 bases). CDR3 length: 15 amino acids. Germline V gene data show CDR1 as MNHEY and CDR2 as SVGAGI. Trimming shortened V by 4 bases and J by 0 bases, and 12 bases separated the two germline ends. In DNA, the CDR3 is TGTGCCAGCAGTTCCCCCAACAGGGTGAACACTGAAGCTTTCTTT. This sequence encodes CASSSPNRVNTEAFF.

The V call is TRBV9, the J call TRBJ2-7; 10 positions agree with TRBD2. Trimming took 0 bases from V and 5 from J; bases not matched to a gene: 5. This CDR3 is built from 15 residues. Germline CDR1 SGDLS, CDR2 YYNGEE. This CDR3 reads CASSVGAGGQDEQYF. CDR3 bases: TGTGCCAGCAGCGTAGGAGCGGGGGGGCAGGACGAGCAGTACTTC.

The rearrangement links TRBV10-2 to TRBJ2-7; weak D call: TRBD2 (5 bases). V lost 6 bases and J 7 bases, leaving 10 bases between the germline ends. The germline CDR1 and CDR2 sequences are WSHSY and SAAADI. The CDR3 totals 11 residues. The CDR3 region is CASRGPGEQYF. CDR3 DNA: TGCGCCAGCAGGGGTCCGGGGGAGCAGTACTTC.

In nucleotides, the CDR3 is TGCAGTGCTAGTAGGACCTGGGGGCAGTATTTT. Its protein is CSASRTWGQYF. The chain has TRBV20-1 and TRBJ2-3; D gene uncertain. The germline V gene has CDR1 DFQATT and CDR2 SNEGSKA (reference sequence). There are 11 residues in the CDR3. Trimming removed 3 bases from V and 11 bases from J, with 12 bases in between.

The chain employs TRBV5-6 and TRBJ2-3; 8 bases are shared with TRBD2. The CDR3 is 17 amino acids. V was pared by 2 bases and J by 1 base, with 9 bases of the junction left unmatched. The V gene's germline CDR1 is SGHDT and CDR2 YYEEEE. DNA of the CDR3: TGTGCCAGCAGCTTCTGGGCTACTAGCGGACGCACAGATACGCAGTATTTT. Its protein is CASSFWATSGRTDTQYF.

The chain couples TRBV30 to TRBJ1-5; D gene uncertain. Germline-derived CDR1 and CDR2 are GTSNPN and SVGIG (reference sequence). The CDR3 runs to 13 residues. V was shortened by 1 base and J by 6 bases, with 10 bases between the two germline ends. CDR3 sequence (DNA): TGTGCCTGGAGTGATGGGAGTCGTCAGCCCCAGCATTTT. Translation gives CAWSDGSRQPQHF.

The sample holds a few counts of this clone. The V and J genes are TRBV5-4 and TRBJ2-3; D possibly matches TRBD1 or TRBD2 (5 bases each). The CDR3 is 16 amino acids. V was clipped by 1 base and J by 3 bases, with 15 bases between them. Per germline, CDR1 SGHNT and CDR2 YYREEE (reference sequence). The DNA of the CDR3 is TGTGCCAGCAGCTTGAGTCCCGGGGCGGGTACAGATACGCAGTATTTT. It translates to CASSLSPGAGTDTQYF.

V and J are TRBV29-1 and TRBJ1-2, with D uncertain. V gave up 7 bases and J gave up 1 base, with 7 bases separating them. CDR3 length equals 11 residues. Germline V gene sequence: CDR1 SQVTM, CDR2 ANQGSEA. The CDR3 DNA reads TGCAGCGCCGTACTTAACTATGGCTACACCTTC. Translating gives CSAVLNYGYTF.

This chain uses TRBV5-1 with TRBJ2-1; D is undetermined. CDR1 and CDR2 from the germline V gene are SGHRS and YFSETQ. CDR3 length equals 13 residues. Deletions cut 4 bases from V and 8 bases from J, with 13 bases between. CDR3 in amino acids: CASSPAEVDEQFF. CDR3 sequence (DNA): TGCGCCAGCAGCCCGGCAGAGGTGGATGAGCAGTTCTTC.